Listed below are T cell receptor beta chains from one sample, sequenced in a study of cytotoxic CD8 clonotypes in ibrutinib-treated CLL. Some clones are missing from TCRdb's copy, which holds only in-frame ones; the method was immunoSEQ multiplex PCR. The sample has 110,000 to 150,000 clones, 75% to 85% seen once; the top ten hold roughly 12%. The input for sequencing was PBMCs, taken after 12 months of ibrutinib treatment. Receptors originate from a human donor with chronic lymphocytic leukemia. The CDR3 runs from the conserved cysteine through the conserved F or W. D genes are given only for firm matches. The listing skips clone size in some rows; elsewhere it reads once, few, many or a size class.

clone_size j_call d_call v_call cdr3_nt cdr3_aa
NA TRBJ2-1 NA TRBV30 TGTGCCTGGAGTGTAAGGCGGAAACACAATGAGCAGTTCTTC CAWSVRRKHNEQFF
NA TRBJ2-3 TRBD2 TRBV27 TGTGCCAGCAGTTTAAGGGCGGGAGGTTCATTTGATACGCAGTATTTT CASSLRAGGSFDTQYF
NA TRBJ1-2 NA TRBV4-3 TGCGCCAGCAGCCAAGGGGTCAGGGGCCGCTATGGCTACACCTTC CASSQGVRGRYGYTF
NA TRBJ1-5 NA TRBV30 TGTGCCTGGAAAGACAGCAGCAATCAGCCCCAGCATTTT CAWKDSSNQPQHF
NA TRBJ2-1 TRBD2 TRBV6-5 TGTGCCAGCAGTTCGCTGGGGTCCGCGGGGGGCCATGAGCAGTTCTTC CASSSLGSAGGHEQFF
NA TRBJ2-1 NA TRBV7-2 TGTGCCAGCAGCTTCTACTACAATGAGCAGTTCTTC CASSFYYNEQFF
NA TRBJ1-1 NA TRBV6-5 TGTGCCAGCAGTTACCCACCCCCCGGGGGGTCTGAAGCTTTCTTT CASSYPPPGGSEAFF
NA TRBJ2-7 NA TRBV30 TGTGCCTGGAGTGTGGCAGACGACTACGAGCAGTACTTC CAWSVADDYEQYF
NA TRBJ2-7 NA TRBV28 TGTGCCAGCAGGACGACAGTCTACGAGCAGTACTTC CASRTTVYEQYF
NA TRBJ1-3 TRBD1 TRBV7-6 TGTGCCAGCAGCTTACAAGCCGGGACAGGGTTCCCTGGAAACACCATATATTTT CASSLQAGTGFPGNTIYF
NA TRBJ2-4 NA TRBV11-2 TGTGCCAGCAGCTTAGATAGGGTTTTCAACATTCAGTACTTC CASSLDRVFNIQYF
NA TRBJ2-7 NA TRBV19 TGTGCCAGTAGTCCAGGGACGGCCCTCTACGAGCAGTACTTC CASSPGTALYEQYF
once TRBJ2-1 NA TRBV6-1 TGTGCCAGCAGTGAATTATCGGCAGGGGTCTACAATGAGCAGTTCTTC CASSELSAGVYNEQFF
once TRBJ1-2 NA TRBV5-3 TGTGCCAGCAGCTTGCCCAAACTGACAGATGGCTACACCTTC CASSLPKLTDGYTF
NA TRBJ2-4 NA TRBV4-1 TGCGCCAGCAGCCAAGATGTTCCTGGGAGACTAGCCAAAAACATTCAGTACTTC CASSQDVPGRLAKNIQYF
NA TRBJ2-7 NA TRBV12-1 TGTGCCAGCAGCCCCCCCGGACTAGCGGGGATACCCGACTCCTACGAGCAGTACTTC CASSPPGLAGIPDSYEQYF
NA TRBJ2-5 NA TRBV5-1 TGCGCCAGCAGCACCGTTCCCGCGGAGACCCAGTACTTC CASSTVPAETQYF
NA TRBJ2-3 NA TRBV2 TGTGCCAGCGAAGGAGGCTTTGGCACAGATACGCAGTATTTT CASEGGFGTDTQYF
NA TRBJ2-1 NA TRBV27 TGTGCCAGCAGTTTATCTCGGGATTGGGCCTCCTACAATGAGCAGTTCTTC CASSLSRDWASYNEQFF
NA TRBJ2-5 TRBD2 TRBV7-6 TGTGCCAGCAGCTTATCCGCGGGAGAGGGGGAGACCCAGTACTTC CASSLSAGEGETQYF
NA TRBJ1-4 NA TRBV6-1 TGTGCCAGCAGTGTAAGGAGGGGGGAAAAACTGTTTTTT CASSVRRGEKLFF
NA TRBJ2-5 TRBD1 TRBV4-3 TGCGCCAGCAGCCGGACAGGGGATGGGGAGACCCAGTACTTC CASSRTGDGETQYF
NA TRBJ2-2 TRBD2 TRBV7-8 TGTGCCAGCAGCTTATTAGCGGGAGAGGACACCGGGGAGCTGTTTTTT CASSLLAGEDTGELFF
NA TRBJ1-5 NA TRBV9 TGTGCCAGCAGCCCAGTAGGTAGTGACGATCAGCCCCAGCATTTT CASSPVGSDDQPQHF
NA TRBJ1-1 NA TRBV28 TGTGCCACAGATTTGAACACTGAAGCTTTCTTT CATDLNTEAFF
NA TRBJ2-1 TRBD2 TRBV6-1 TGTGCCAGCAGGGAATCGGGAGGCAGCACCTACAATGAGCAGTTCTTC CASRESGGSTYNEQFF
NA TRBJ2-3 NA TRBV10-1 TGCGCCAGCAGTGAAGACCACCCCGGGGATACGCAGTATTTT CASSEDHPGDTQYF
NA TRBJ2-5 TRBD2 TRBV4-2 TGTGCCAGCAGCCACATAACTAGCGGGAGCGGAGAGACCCAGTACTTC CASSHITSGSGETQYF
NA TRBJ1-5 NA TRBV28 TGTGCCAGCAGTTTATGGAGGGGTCCCAATCAGCCCCAGCATTTT CASSLWRGPNQPQHF
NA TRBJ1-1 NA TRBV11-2 TGTGCCAGCAGGTTGGGTGGGGACACTGAAGCTTTCTTT CASRLGGDTEAFF
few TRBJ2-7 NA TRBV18 TGTGCCAGCTCACCACCGCGGGGTTACGAGCAGTACTTC CASSPPRGYEQYF
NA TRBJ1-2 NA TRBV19 TGTGCCAGTAGTACGACGGCTTTCTATGGCTACACCTTC CASSTTAFYGYTF
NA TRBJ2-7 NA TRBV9 TGTGCCAGCAGCGACGAGGGATACGAGCAGTACTTC CASSDEGYEQYF
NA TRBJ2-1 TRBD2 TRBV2 TGTGCCAGCAGATGGGGCGGGGGTGAGCAGTTCTTC CASRWGGGEQFF
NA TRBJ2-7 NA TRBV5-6 TGTGCCAGCAGCTTGGGGGTCTACGAGCAGTACTTC CASSLGVYEQYF
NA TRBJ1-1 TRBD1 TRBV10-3 TGTGCCATCAGTGGCCGGGACAGGGGGTATACTGAAGCTTTCTTT CAISGRDRGYTEAFF
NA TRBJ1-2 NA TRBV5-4 TGTGCCAGCAGCTTGGCCGGGACGGTTGCCGATTTGAACTATGGCTACACCTTC CASSLAGTVADLNYGYTF
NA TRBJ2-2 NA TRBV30 TGTGCCTGGAGTGCCCGACCGAACACCGGGGAGCTGTTTTTT CAWSARPNTGELFF
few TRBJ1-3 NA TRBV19 TGTGCCAGTAGTCTCCGGGGGGGAACCTTTTCTGGAAACACCATATATTTT CASSLRGGTFSGNTIYF
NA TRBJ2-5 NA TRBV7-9 TGTGCCAGCAGCTCTGGACCTAGGGGGTCCCAGTACTTC CASSSGPRGSQYF
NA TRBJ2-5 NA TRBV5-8 TGTGCCAGCAGCTTGATGACACAAAGCCGCCCCGGGACCCAGTACTTC CASSLMTQSRPGTQYF
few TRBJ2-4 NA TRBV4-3 TGCGCCAGCAGCCCCAGCTGGAGTCCAATCCCGCGAAAAGCTCAGTACTTC CASSPSWSPIPRKAQYF
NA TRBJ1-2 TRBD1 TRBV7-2 TGTGCCAGCAGCTTTAGGACAGGGAGAGACTATGGCTACACCTTC CASSFRTGRDYGYTF
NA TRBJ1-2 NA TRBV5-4 TGTGCCAGCACCCCGGGTCGCGGTTTTGGCTACACCTTC CASTPGRGFGYTF
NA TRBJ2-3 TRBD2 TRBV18 TGTGCCAGCTCACCGAGACTAGCGGGAGATGTCACAGATACGCAGTATTTT CASSPRLAGDVTDTQYF
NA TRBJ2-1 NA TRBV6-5 TGTGCCAGCAGTTACCGGGATGGAAATGAGCAGTTCTTC CASSYRDGNEQFF
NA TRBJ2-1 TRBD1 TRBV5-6 TGTGCCAGCAGCGCAGGACAGGGGGCGCTCAATGAGCAGTTCTTC CASSAGQGALNEQFF
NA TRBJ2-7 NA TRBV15 TGTGCCACCAGCAGAGAACTTTCCTACGAGCAGTACTTC CATSRELSYEQYF
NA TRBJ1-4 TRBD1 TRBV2 TGTGCCAGCCACAGGGGGCTAAATGAAAAACTGTTTTTT CASHRGLNEKLFF
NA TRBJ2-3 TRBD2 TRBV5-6 TGTGCCAGCAGCTTACTAGCGGGAGTCTCGAGGAGCACAGATACGCAGTATTTT CASSLLAGVSRSTDTQYF
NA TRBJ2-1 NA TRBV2 TGTGCCAGCAGTGGTTATCGCTCCCTCTACAATGAGCAGTTCTTC CASSGYRSLYNEQFF
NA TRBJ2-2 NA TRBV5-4 TGTGCCAGCAGCTTGGTCGGGACCGGGGAGCTGTTTTTT CASSLVGTGELFF
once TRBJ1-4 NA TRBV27 TGTGCCAGCAGTCCCGCCTTGGCTAATGAAAAACTGTTTTTT CASSPALANEKLFF
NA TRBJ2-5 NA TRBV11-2 TGTGCCAGCAGCTTAGACGCGGGAGAGACCCAGTACTTC CASSLDAGETQYF